The present TCR beta chain was sequenced within a study of blood T cells in healthy people across ages (dated by TCRdb to the mid-2010s). About the investigation overall: In model experiments, template switching captured about one uniquely barcoded TCR beta cDNA molecule for every two T cells. The donors were divided into four age groups: young (average approximately 17 years), middle-aged (roughly 42), aged (approximately 62) and long-lived (roughly 88). To avoid experimental bias, donors of different ages were distributed randomly across sequencing lanes. Using deep sequencing normalized with unique cDNA molecular identifiers, the study measured how TCR beta repertoire diversity changes with age. The study analyzed two additional independent replicas of 1 million unique cDNA reads from the same blood draw for two donors, one aged 18 to 29 and one aged 80 or older. Overall results and qualifications from the work: There was a strong correlation between observed TCR beta diversity and the percentage of naive T cells measured by flow cytometry. Compared with the aged group, more naive CD4+ T cells, fewer expanded clones and increased TCR diversity were shown by the long-lived group, suggesting age selection. Bulk unsorted PBMC profiling prevented conclusive comparison of naive and antigen-experienced compartments. Estimates of total diversity based on one million sequenced T cells were regarded as lower bounds and as underestimates. Observed TCR beta diversity per million T cells fell roughly linearly with age, and a significant reduction was already apparent by age roughly 40. Donor CMV infection status was unknown, potentially confounding age-related changes in expanded clonotypes.

The approximately 41 donors, aged roughly 6 to 95 years, were systemically healthy Caucasian individuals from Russia. About 10 milliliters of peripheral blood were drawn from each donor into EDTA-treated Vacutainer tubes. Ficoll-Paque density-gradient centrifugation was used to isolate PBMCs, with at least 6.5 million per sample. Trizol reagent was used to extract total RNA from the PBMCs, yielding at least 5 micrograms per sample. For every donor, an aliquot of PBMCs went through flow cytometry to measure the percentages of naive CD45RAhigh/CD27high T cells. Receptor libraries were prepared by 5' RACE. TCRdb shows the sequencer as Illumina HiSeq 2500. A second PCR of about 7 to 12 cycles was run with a J-beta primer mix and a sample-barcoded 5' primer. A template-switch 5' adaptor carrying 12 random nucleotides introduced a unique molecular identifier onto each TCR beta cDNA molecule. Each sample yielded at least 3 million CDR3-containing paired-end reads. First-strand cDNA was synthesized from all RNA with the Mint cDNA synthesis kit, primed by a TRBC-specific oligonucleotide. After uracil-DNA glycosylase treatment, a first 18-cycle PCR used universal primers M1SS and BC2_uni_R on all cDNA. The study's own analysis went as follows. Each sample was normalized by randomly selecting 1 million high-quality reads, each carrying a distinct molecular identifier. Reads with shared molecular identifiers were discarded instead of being binned into consensus sequences. MiTCR, set to a Q25 quality threshold and the strictest error-elimination algorithm, was used for CDR3 identification, clonotype clustering and error correction. Lower-bound total TCR beta diversity was estimated with a nonparametric unseen species model using Euler transformation. In TCRdb, the public reads were trimmed at Q25 with fastp and aligned with MiXCR, with productive beta chains retained. Duplicate CDR3 protein sequences are folded into a single record with the most common DNA and genes. The V and J calls shown here were made by TCRdb, not taken from the authors' results. The sample data list 1.5 million to 2 million distinct CDR3 sequences, and 49% of these were observed just once. Approximately 2.1% of the sample is in the top ten clones.

CDR1 SGHTA and CDR2 FQGNSA are derived from the germline V gene. The CDR3 sequence holds 13 residues, the cysteine and phenylalanine included. The retained sequence is limited to the CDR3, 39 bases, with the frame set at the first base. Trimming removed 5 bases from V and 5 bases from J, leaving 10 bases between the germline ends. In this sample, this clonotype turned up a few times. The target of this receptor is not known. No much larger clone exists at a distance of one base, and base qualities are not known. Here the chain combines TRBV7-2 and TRBJ2-1, and the D gene may be TRBD1, 5 bases matching. The source material was blood. This receptor was identified in a woman aged 40 to 55 in good health. Here is the DNA: TGTGCCAGCAGCGTCCGACAGAACAATGAGCAGTTCTTC. Its product reads: CASSVRQNNEQFF.